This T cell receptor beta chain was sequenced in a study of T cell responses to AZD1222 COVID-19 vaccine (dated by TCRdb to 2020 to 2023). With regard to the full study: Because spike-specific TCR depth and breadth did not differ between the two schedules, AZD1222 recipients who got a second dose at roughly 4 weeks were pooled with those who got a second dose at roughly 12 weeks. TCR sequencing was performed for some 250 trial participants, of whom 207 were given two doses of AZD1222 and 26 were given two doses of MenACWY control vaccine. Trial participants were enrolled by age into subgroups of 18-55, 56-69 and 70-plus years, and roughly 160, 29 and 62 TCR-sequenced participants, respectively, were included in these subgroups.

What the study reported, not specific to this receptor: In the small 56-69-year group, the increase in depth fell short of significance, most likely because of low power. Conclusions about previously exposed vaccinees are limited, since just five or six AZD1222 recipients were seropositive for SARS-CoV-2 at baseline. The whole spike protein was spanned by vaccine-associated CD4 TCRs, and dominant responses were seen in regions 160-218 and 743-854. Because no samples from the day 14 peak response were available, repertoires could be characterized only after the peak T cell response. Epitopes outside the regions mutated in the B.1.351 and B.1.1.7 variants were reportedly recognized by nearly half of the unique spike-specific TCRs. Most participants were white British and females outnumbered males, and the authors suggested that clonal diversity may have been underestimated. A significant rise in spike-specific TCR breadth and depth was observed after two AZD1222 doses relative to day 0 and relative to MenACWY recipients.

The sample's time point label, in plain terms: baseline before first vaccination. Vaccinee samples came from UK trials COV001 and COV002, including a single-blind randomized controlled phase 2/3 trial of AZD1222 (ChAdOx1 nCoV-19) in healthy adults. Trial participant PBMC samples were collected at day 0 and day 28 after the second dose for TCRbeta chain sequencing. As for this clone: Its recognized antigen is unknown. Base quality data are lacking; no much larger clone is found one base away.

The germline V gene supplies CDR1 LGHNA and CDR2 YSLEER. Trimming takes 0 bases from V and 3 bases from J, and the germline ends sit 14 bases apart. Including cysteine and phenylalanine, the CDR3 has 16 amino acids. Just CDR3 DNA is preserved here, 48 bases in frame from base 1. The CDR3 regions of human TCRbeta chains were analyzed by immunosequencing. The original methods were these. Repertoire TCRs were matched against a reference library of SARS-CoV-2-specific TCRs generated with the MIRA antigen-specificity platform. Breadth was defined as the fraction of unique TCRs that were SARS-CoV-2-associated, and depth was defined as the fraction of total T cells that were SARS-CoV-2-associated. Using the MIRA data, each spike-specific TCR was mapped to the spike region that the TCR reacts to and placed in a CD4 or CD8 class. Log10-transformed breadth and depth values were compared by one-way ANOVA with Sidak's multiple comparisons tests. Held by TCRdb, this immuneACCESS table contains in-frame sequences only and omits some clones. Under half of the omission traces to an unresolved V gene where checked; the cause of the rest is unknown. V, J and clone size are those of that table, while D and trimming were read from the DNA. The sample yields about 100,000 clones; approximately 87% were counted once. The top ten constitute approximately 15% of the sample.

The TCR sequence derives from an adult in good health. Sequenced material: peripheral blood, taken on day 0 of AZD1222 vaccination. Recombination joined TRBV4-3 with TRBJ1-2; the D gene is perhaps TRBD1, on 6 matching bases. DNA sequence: TGCGCCAGCAGCCAAGATTCGGGGGGCGGCTACTATGGCTACACCTTC. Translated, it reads CASSQDSGGGYYGYTF.